Following are 15 T cell receptor beta chains from one sample sequenced in a study of T cells in women clearing cervical HPV infection. The method was immunoSEQ multiplex PCR; TCRdb's version includes in-frame clones alone and lacks a portion of them. The sample table includes fewer than 30,000 clones. Source material: blood buffy coat. The receptors shown here come from a woman aged 18 to 75 with a cervical HPV16 infection that either progressed to CIN3+ or cleared (not recorded which).

Concerning this clone itself: The CDR3 extends 3 residues past the end of the read, so its final part is completed from the germline J gene. The rearrangement joins TRBV30 to TRBJ2-5; TRBD2 aligns across 9 bases. CDR3 length: 13 amino acids. Germline trimming cut 2 bases from V and 5 bases from J; bases unmatched to any gene: 3. Germline V gene sequence: CDR1 GTSNPN, CDR2 SVGIG (reference sequence). This CDR3 reads CAWSRSGGETQYF. Incomplete CDR3 DNA: TGTGCCTGGAGTCGAAGCGGGGGGGAGACC.

In regard to this clone: The read ends 3 residues shy of where the CDR3 ends; the end is completed using the germline J gene. V gene TRBV5-1 combines with J gene TRBJ1-2; a possible D gene is TRBD1 (5 bases). Germline CDR1 SGHRS, CDR2 YFSETQ. CDR3 length: 14 amino acids. The V end was cut by 0 bases, the J end by 7 bases, with 13 bases between. The CDR3 DNA, read in part, is TGCGCCAGCAGCTTGGGACAGCCGAGGGGTGGC. Translating it yields CASSLGQPRGG. The complete CDR3 sequence is CASSLGQPRGGYTF.

CDR3 DNA, as far as it was read: TGCAGTGCTAGCCGGGGACAGTCGAACACTGAA. The encoded protein is CSASRGQSNTE. The whole CDR3 sequence is CSASRGQSNTEAFF. V gene TRBV20-1 combines with J gene TRBJ1-1; the match to TRBD1 covers 7 bases. The CDR3 end is not reached by the read, which stops 3 residues before it; the germline J gene fills it in. The CDR3 contains 14 residues. Germline CDR1 and CDR2: DFQATT and SNEGSKA (reference sequence). With 3 bases clipped from V and 1 base from J, the junction kept 5 bases outside the gene matches.

Comments on this clone: The read terminates 3 residues ahead of where the CDR3 ends, so the germline J gene completes it. The chain carries TRBV20-1 and TRBJ2-7; 7 bases fit TRBD2. V lost 5 bases and J lost 4; bases outside the gene matches: 8. The germline V gene encodes CDR1 DFQATT and CDR2 SNEGSKA (reference sequence). The CDR3 is 13 amino acids. CDR3 DNA, as far as it was read: TGCAGTGCTGTCCCTAGCGGAACTTACGAG. It yields the protein CSAVPSGTYE. The full CDR3 sequence reads CSAVPSGTYEQYF.

This clone registers medium-sized by frequency. Read sequence stops 3 residues before the CDR3 end, and the germline J gene provides the missing end. The J gene is TRBJ2-1, the V gene TRBV18, with 8 bases lining up with TRBD2. The CDR3 has 15 amino acids. Germline V gene data show CDR1 as KGHSH and CDR2 as LQKENI. V trimming: 2 bases; J trimming: 5 bases; junction bases outside the gene matches: 5. CDR3 amino acids: CASSPSAGAHNEQFF. CDR3 DNA, as far as it was read: TGTGCCAGCTCACCATCAGCGGGAGCGCACAATGAG.

On this clone itself: The read terminates 3 residues before the CDR3 end, so the remaining end is supplied by the germline J gene. The rearrangement links TRBV30 to TRBJ1-3; 7 bases agree with TRBD1. From germline, CDR1 is GTSNPN and CDR2 SVGIG (reference sequence). There are 14 residues in the CDR3. Trimming cost V 5 bases and J 0 bases; bases outside gene matches: 4. The CDR3 bases that were read are TGTGCCTGGTACAGGGGTTTCTCTGGAAACACC. Translating it yields CAWYRGFSGNT. The complete CDR3 reads CAWYRGFSGNTIYF. The full variable domain, its missing parts supplied by reference TRBV30 and TRBJ1-3, is SQTIHQWPATLVQPVGSPLSLECTVEGTSNPNLYWYRQAAGRGLQLLFYSVGIGQISSEVPQNLSASRPQDRQFILSSKKLLLSDSGFYLCAWYRGFSGNTIYFGEGSWLTVV.

This chain's CDR3 is CASSRNRAPGSPLHF. CDR3 DNA (partial): TGTGCCAGCAGCCGAAACAGGGCTCCAGGGTCACCC. The V call is TRBV14, the J call TRBJ1-6; D is possibly TRBD1 (6 bases). The DNA ends 3 residues before the CDR3 does, and the rest of the CDR3 is filled in from the germline J gene. Trimming took off 4 bases at V and 10 bases at J, with 17 bases between the two ends. The CDR3 totals 15 residues. The germline gives CDR1 SGHDN, CDR2 FVKESK.

Incomplete CDR3 DNA: TGTGCCAGCAGCCAAGATAATATCGAGGGCCGGACACGGGAG. It yields the protein CASSQDNIEGRTRE. The entire CDR3 protein reads CASSQDNIEGRTRELFF. The chain uses TRBV4-2 and TRBJ2-2; the D gene could be TRBD1 or TRBD2 (5 bases each). Read coverage stops 3 residues before the CDR3 terminus; the germline J gene supplies the remainder. Trimming cost V 0 bases and J 9 bases, with 20 bases left between them. CDR3 length: 17 residues. CDR1 and CDR2 (germline): LGHNA, YNFKEQ.

Turning to this clone: The read stops 3 residues short of the end of the CDR3; the missing end is completed from the germline J gene. The chain has TRBV5-6 and TRBJ2-1; D remains unclear. CDR1 is SGHDT, CDR2 YYEEEE, per germline. This CDR3 is 15 amino acids long. The ends were cut back, 0 bases at V and 3 bases at J, with 10 bases in the middle. The sequenced part of the CDR3 DNA is TGTGCCAGCAGCTTGGGTCCGGGTTTCTACAATGAG. Residues: CASSLGPGFYNE. The whole CDR3 is CASSLGPGFYNEQFF.

Comments on this clone: The CDR3 is cut off 3 residues early in the read; its end comes from the germline J gene. This chain joins TRBV5-5 and TRBJ2-2; TRBD1 matches 8 bases. This CDR3 comprises 15 residues. Trimming removed 0 bases from V and 7 bases from J; junction bases left unmatched: 5. CDR1 and CDR2 (germline): SGHKS, YYEKEE (reference sequence). The DNA read from the CDR3 is TGTGCCAGCAGCTTGGAGCAGGGGGCGGTCGGGGAG. This gives the protein CASSLEQGAVGE. The CDR3 as a whole reads CASSLEQGAVGELFF.

Turning to this clone: The read halts 3 residues ahead of the CDR3 end, with the missing end drawn from the germline J gene. The rearrangement uses TRBV5-1 and TRBJ2-7; 10 nucleotides line up with TRBD1. The CDR3 spans 15 residues. Germline CDR1 SGHRS, CDR2 YFSETQ. V lost 3 bases to trimming and J lost 4 bases; unmatched junction nucleotides: 7. Incomplete CDR3 DNA: TGCGCCAGCAGCTCCAGACAGGGGGCTCTGTACGAG. Its protein product is CASSSRQGALYE. The full CDR3 protein reads CASSSRQGALYEQYF.

With respect to this clone: Read data end 3 residues before the CDR3 end; the end is taken from the germline J gene. The rearrangement links TRBV7-9 to TRBJ1-1; perhaps TRBD1 as D (5 bases). The germline V and J ends were trimmed by 6 bases and 1 base, with 12 bases remaining between them. Germline assignment: CDR1 SEHNR and CDR2 FQNEAQ (reference sequence). The CDR3 is 14 amino acids. The part of the CDR3 DNA that was read is TGTGCCAGCAGTAAAACCCAGGGGAACACTGAA. Translated, it gives CASSKTQGNTE. The full CDR3 sequence reads CASSKTQGNTEAFF.

On this clone itself: From the germline J gene comes the end of the CDR3, since the read stops 3 residues before it. The chain recombines TRBV7-8 with TRBJ1-1, with 8 bases fitting TRBD1. The CDR3 length is 18 residues. Germline V gene lookup returns CDR1 SGHVS and CDR2 FQNEAQ. CDR3 residues: CASSLGTLRQGRTKEAFF. The part of the CDR3 DNA that was read is TGTGCCAGCAGCTTGGGCACCTTGAGACAGGGGCGGACGAAAGAA.

As regards this clone: From the germline J gene comes the end of the CDR3, since the read stops 3 residues before it. V usage is TRBV7-6 and J usage is TRBJ1-2; D is perhaps TRBD1 (5 bases). Germline-derived CDR1 and CDR2 are SGHVS and FNYEAQ. This CDR3 has 15 residues. The sequenced part of the CDR3 DNA is TGTGCCAGCAGCCCCACCCTGGGACTAGCGCACGAC. It translates to CASSPTLGLAHD. The entire CDR3 reads CASSPTLGLAHDYTF. Complete variable domain (other parts from reference TRBV7-6 and TRBJ1-2): GAGVSQSPRYKVTKRGQDVALRCDPISGHVSLYWYRQALGQGPEFLTYFNYEAQQDKSGLPNDRFSAERPEGSISTLTIQRTEQRDSAMYRCASSPTLGLAHDYTFGSGTRLTVV.

Note on this clone: Read coverage stops 3 residues before the CDR3 terminus; the germline J gene supplies the remainder. The chain joins TRBV5-5 to TRBJ1-6, with 7 bases matching TRBD1. Germline loops: CDR1 SGHKS, CDR2 YYEKEE (reference sequence). Unmatched junction bases numbered 5, after V lost 4 bases and J lost 7 bases. This CDR3 has 14 amino acids. CDR3 DNA, as far as it was read: TGTGCCAGCAGCGCTGGGACAGTCAATTCACCC. This encodes CASSAGTVNSP. The entire CDR3 sequence reads CASSAGTVNSPLHF. Together with reference TRBV5-5 and TRBJ1-6, the CDR3 gives the full variable domain: DAGVTQSPTHLIKTRGQQVTLRCSPISGHKSVSWYQQVLGQGPQFIFQYYEKEERGRGNFPDRFSARQFPNYSSELNVNALLLGDSALYLCASSAGTVNSPLHFGNGTRLTVT.